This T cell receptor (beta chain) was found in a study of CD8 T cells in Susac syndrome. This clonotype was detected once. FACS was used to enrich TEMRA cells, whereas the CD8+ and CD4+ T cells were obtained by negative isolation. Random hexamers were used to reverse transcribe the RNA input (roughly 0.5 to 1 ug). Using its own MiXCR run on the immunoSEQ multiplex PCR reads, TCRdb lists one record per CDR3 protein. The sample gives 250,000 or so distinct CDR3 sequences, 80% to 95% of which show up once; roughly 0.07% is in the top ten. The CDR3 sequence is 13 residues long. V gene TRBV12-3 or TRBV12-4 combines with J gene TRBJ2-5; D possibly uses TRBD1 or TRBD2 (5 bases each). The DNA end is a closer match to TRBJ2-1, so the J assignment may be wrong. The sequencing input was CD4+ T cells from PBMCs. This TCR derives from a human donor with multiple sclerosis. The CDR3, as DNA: TGTGCCAGCAGTCCCACCCGTTCAGGGACCCAGTTCTTC. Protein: CASSPTRSGTQFF.